The present T cell receptor (beta chain) was sequenced within a study of blood T cell repertoires in COVID-19. About the study: Sites across the United States, Italy and Spain contributed samples from acute and convalescent COVID-19. The analysed material was cDNA or gDNA that came from T cells, B-cell-depleted T cells, or PBMCs.

This table comes from immunoSEQ multiplex PCR, and its TCRdb copy is limited to in-frame clones, with some not included. The sample lists 35,000 or so clones, 75% to 90% occurring once. Trimming cost V 1 base and J 3 bases; bases outside gene matches: 3. The germline CDR1 and CDR2 sequences are SGHVS and FQNEAQ. The CDR3 loop spans 14 amino acids. What was sequenced was peripheral blood. This chain connects TRBV7-8 to TRBJ2-7; TRBD1 matches 7 bases. This sequence originates from a man between 65 and 80 years old with acute or convalescent COVID-19. The CDR3 protein is CASSLGGQDYEQYF. The CDR3, as DNA: TGTGCCAGCAGCTTAGGTGGACAGGACTACGAGCAGTACTTC.